Below, 24 T cell receptor beta chains from the same sample are listed, as sequenced in a study of CD8+ T cells in alopecia areata. The authors extracted RNA and reverse transcribed it into cDNA as the sequencing template. The assay was immunoSEQ multiplex PCR, and TCRdb's table has in-frame clones only and misses some. The table lists roughly 120,000 clones, less than 75% of them singletons. Stated treatment: oral pan-JAK inhibitor, 5-10 mg twice daily. The sample in question was CD8+ T cells sorted from blood, obtained at week 4, from a patient treated with tofacitinib. The receptors originated from a human donor with alopecia areata.

This chain links TRBV28 with TRBJ2-7; D perhaps matches TRBD2 (6 bases). CDR1 is MDHEN, CDR2 SYDVKM, per germline. This CDR3 has 14 amino acids. The V end lost 8 bases, the J end lost 4 bases, and 18 bases lay between the germline ends. The CDR3 DNA follows: TGTGCCAGCGGCCAATCCGGGGGTGGGTACGAGCAGTACTTC. Translated: CASGQSGGGYEQYF.

This clone was counted only a few times. This sequence joins TRBV15 and TRBJ2-7; TRBD2 is a possible D gene (7 bases). Trimming took 6 bases from V and 3 from J, leaving 15 bases between them. The CDR3 has 14 amino acids. Looked up from germline, CDR1 is LNHNV and CDR2 is YYDKDF (reference sequence). CDR3 bases: TGTGCCACCAGGGGCGGGGGCGAACACTACGAGCAGTACTTC. It codes for CATRGGGEHYEQYF.

The gene calls are TRBV6-4 and TRBJ2-1; 12 bases agree with TRBD2. Germline values: CDR1 MRHNA, CDR2 SNTAGT. Germline trimming cut 6 bases from V and 4 bases from J; bases unmatched to any gene: 7. This CDR3 is built from 16 residues. The CDR3 bases are TGTGCCAGCAGGATCTCTAGCGGGGGGGGATACAATGAGCAGTTCTTC. Its protein is CASRISSGGGYNEQFF.

In its sample, this clone was seen a few times. The chain links TRBV29-1 to TRBJ2-1, with 9 bases that match TRBD1. This CDR3 spans 14 amino acids. Germline V gene lookup returns CDR1 SQVTM and CDR2 ANQGSEA. The ends lost 6 bases at V and 7 bases at J; junction bases unmatched: 10. Here the CDR3 reads CSVASGTGPNEQFF. CDR3 DNA: TGCAGCGTCGCGTCCGGGACAGGGCCAAATGAGCAGTTCTTC.

This clone occurred a few times. V usage is TRBV7-9 and J usage is TRBJ2-2; 7 bases map to TRBD2. V trimming: 2 bases; J trimming: 3 bases; junction bases outside the gene matches: 3. Germline assignment: CDR1 SEHNR and CDR2 FQNEAQ (reference sequence). This CDR3 is 15 amino acids long. Here the CDR3 DNA reads TGTGCCAGCAGCTTAAGTCGGGGGGACACCGGGGAGCTGTTTTTT. Protein product: CASSLSRGDTGELFF.

This chain joins TRBV30 and TRBJ1-2; D is undetermined. Per germline, CDR1 GTSNPN and CDR2 SVGIG (reference sequence). The CDR3 contains 12 residues. Trimming left V 2 bases short and J 6 bases short, with 10 bases between. The CDR3 reads CAWSTGEDGYTF. In DNA form, the CDR3 reads TGTGCCTGGAGTACTGGGGAGGATGGCTACACCTTC. Looking up the rest from reference TRBV30 and TRBJ1-2 gives the full variable domain: SQTIHQWPATLVQPVGSPLSLECTVEGTSNPNLYWYRQAAGRGLQLLFYSVGIGQISSEVPQNLSASRPQDRQFILSSKKLLLSDSGFYLCAWSTGEDGYTFGSGTRLTVV.

This clone was detected a few times. V usage is TRBV2 and J usage is TRBJ1-2; D call uncertain. This CDR3 contains 12 residues. Germline-derived CDR1 and CDR2 are SNHLY and FYNNEI. Trimming took 4 bases from V and 7 from J, leaving 10 bases between them. The CDR3 loop is CASSGTEVGYTF. The CDR3 nucleotides read TGTGCCAGCAGTGGAACAGAGGTTGGCTACACCTTC.

Only one count was recorded for this clone. The chain uses TRBV13 and TRBJ2-5; 9 nucleotides match TRBD1. V was pared by 4 bases and J by 0 bases, with 3 bases of the junction left unmatched. Germline CDR1 and CDR2: PRHDT and FYEKMQ (reference sequence). The CDR3 has 15 residues. This chain's CDR3 is CASSSWDRDQETQYF. The CDR3 DNA sequence: TGTGCCAGCAGCTCATGGGACAGGGACCAAGAGACCCAGTACTTC.

This clone was observed a few times. The V and J genes are TRBV29-1 and TRBJ1-2; TRBD1 is a possible D gene (5 bases). Germline assignment: CDR1 SQVTM and CDR2 ANQGSEA. Trimming cost V 6 bases and J 0 bases, with 11 bases left between them. This CDR3 comprises 13 residues. The chain's CDR3 is CSVLDTSNYGYTF. CDR3 bases: TGCAGCGTCCTGGACACCTCTAACTATGGCTACACCTTC.

The chain has TRBV4-1 and TRBJ2-1, with 9 bases identical to TRBD2. Germline V gene data show CDR1 as MGHRA and CDR2 as YSYEKL. J lost 9 bases, V lost 3 bases, and 6 bases had no gene match. This CDR3 comprises 14 residues. The CDR3 DNA reads TGCGCCAGCAGCCATGGCGGGGGGGCTCTTGAGCAGTTCTTC. Translated: CASSHGGGALEQFF.

The chain carries TRBV25-1 and TRBJ1-1; D is unresolved. The CDR3 covers 14 residues. Germline V gene data show CDR1 as MGHDK and CDR2 as SYGVNS. Trimming left V 2 bases short and J 2 bases short, with 9 bases between. The CDR3 spells CASSEHDPNTEAFF. DNA for the CDR3: TGTGCCAGCAGTGAACATGACCCTAACACTGAAGCTTTCTTT.

The V call is TRBV13, the J call TRBJ2-5; TRBD2 matches at 7 bases. CDR1 and CDR2 (germline): PRHDT, FYEKMQ (reference sequence). Germline trimming cut 5 bases from V and 3 bases from J; bases unmatched to any gene: 6. The CDR3 length is 14 residues. The CDR3 spells CASSTWTREETQYF. The CDR3 nucleotides are TGTGCCAGCAGCACTTGGACTAGAGAAGAGACCCAGTACTTC.

The CDR3 here is CASSSAPEAFF. DNA of the CDR3: TGTGCCAGCAGCTCGGCTCCTGAAGCTTTCTTT. The gene calls are TRBV7-9 and TRBJ1-1; D not resolved. Trimming shortened V by 4 bases and J by 6 bases, and 6 bases separated the two germline ends. The CDR3 contains 11 residues. CDR1 SEHNR and CDR2 FQNEAQ come from the germline V gene (reference sequence).

V and J are TRBV30 and TRBJ2-3; TRBD2 aligns across 14 bases. Per germline, CDR1 GTSNPN and CDR2 SVGIG (reference sequence). The J segment lost 6 bases and the V segment lost 7 bases, leaving 6 bases of the junction unmatched. CDR3 length: 14 residues. CDR3 sequence (DNA): TGTGCCTACAGGACTAGCGGGGGGCGGGATACGCAGTATTTT. Its protein product is CAYRTSGGRDTQYF. The full variable domain, rest sourced from reference TRBV30 and TRBJ2-3, is SQTIHQWPATLVQPVGSPLSLECTVEGTSNPNLYWYRQAAGRGLQLLFYSVGIGQISSEVPQNLSASRPQDRQFILSSKKLLLSDSGFYLCAYRTSGGRDTQYFGPGTRLTVL.

This clone was found a few times. The rearrangement joins TRBV29-1 to TRBJ2-7, with 8 bases aligning to TRBD2. Trimming at V came to 6 bases and at J to 3 bases, leaving 10 bases not matched to a gene. In germline, CDR1 is SQVTM, CDR2 ANQGSEA. CDR3 size: 14 residues. The CDR3 region has the DNA TGCAGCGTGTGCAATGGCGGGGGGCACTACGAGCAGTACTTC. Translated, it gives CSVCNGGGHYEQYF.

The sample holds a few counts of this clone. The V and J genes are TRBV29-1 and TRBJ2-1; D call uncertain. V lost 6 bases, J lost 4 bases, and 13 bases lay in between. Germline V gene sequence: CDR1 SQVTM, CDR2 ANQGSEA. The CDR3 loop spans 13 amino acids. For the CDR3, the DNA is TGCAGCGTCCACATAGGACCTTACAATGAGCAGTTCTTC. This gives the protein CSVHIGPYNEQFF.

With regard to this clone: At the DNA level, this CDR3 is encoded by other sequences in the same sample as well. This chain links TRBV7-9 with TRBJ2-7; no clear D gene. The V end was cut by 3 bases, the J end by 1 base, with 4 bases between. The germline V gene encodes CDR1 SEHNR and CDR2 FQNEAQ (reference sequence). The CDR3 covers 12 residues. CDR3 in amino acids: CASSLESYEQYF. CDR3 in DNA: TGTGCCAGCAGCTTGGAGTCCTACGAGCAGTACTTC.

The CDR3 DNA sequence: TGTGCCTGGAGGATGGGGACAGGGGACGGCTACACCTTC. Translated, it gives CAWRMGTGDGYTF. The J gene is TRBJ1-2, the V gene TRBV30; 10 positions agree with TRBD1. Germline loops: CDR1 GTSNPN, CDR2 SVGIG (reference sequence). The CDR3 spans 13 residues. V shed 3 bases and J 8 bases; nucleotides not matched to a gene: 6.

CDR3 sequence reads: CASSPRQGSYEQYF. The CDR3 DNA follows: TGCGCCAGCAGCCCTAGACAGGGTTCGTACGAGCAGTACTTC. The V and J genes are TRBV4-1 and TRBJ2-7, with TRBD1 matching over 7 bases. The CDR3 loop spans 14 amino acids. V was clipped by 4 bases and J by 4 bases; unmatched bases: 7. Germline V CDR1 and CDR2: MGHRA, YSYEKL.

The V and J genes are TRBV6-4 and TRBJ2-5; no reliable D call. There are 13 residues in the CDR3. V was trimmed by 0 bases and J by 3 bases, leaving 5 bases between them. Germline lookup yields CDR1 MRHNA and CDR2 SNTAGT. The CDR3 coding sequence is TGTGCCAGCAGTGACTCAGCAGAAGAGACCCAGTACTTC. Translation gives CASSDSAEETQYF.

V usage is TRBV27 and J usage is TRBJ1-2; the match to TRBD1 covers 11 bases. The CDR3 has 17 amino acids. The V gene's germline CDR1 is MNHEY and CDR2 SMNVEV (reference sequence). V trimming: 5 bases; J trimming: 4 bases; junction bases outside the gene matches: 12. The CDR3 DNA follows: TGTGCCAGCAGTGCAGCCCGGGACAGGGGGAACCTCTATGGCTACACCTTC. It is translated as CASSAARDRGNLYGYTF.

V and J are TRBV6-5 and TRBJ2-7; D gene uncertain. CDR1 and CDR2 from the germline V gene are MNHEY and SVGAGI. V was trimmed by 4 bases and J by 6 bases, leaving 13 bases between them. This CDR3 has 13 amino acids. CDR3 residues: CASSFQDTAEQYF. CDR3 bases: TGTGCCAGCAGTTTTCAAGACACCGCCGAGCAGTACTTC.

This chain uses TRBV23-1 with TRBJ2-3, with D perhaps TRBD1 or TRBD2 (5 bases each). TRBV23-1 falls under the ORF class, with uncertain function. CDR3 length equals 13 residues. Trimming removed 7 bases from V and 6 bases from J, with 14 bases in between. CDR3 bases: TGCGCCAGCACGAGAAACCGGGGCGATACGCAGTATTTT. It codes for CASTRNRGDTQYF.

V usage is TRBV5-6 and J usage is TRBJ1-5; maybe TRBD1 (5 bases). Germline-derived CDR1 and CDR2 are SGHDT and YYEEEE. The CDR3 totals 12 residues. V was shortened by 3 bases and J by 6 bases, with 7 bases between the two germline ends. The CDR3 bases are TGTGCCAGCAGCTCAGGGCTTCAGCCCCAGCATTTT. It codes for CASSSGLQPQHF.